This passage covers 20 T cell receptor beta chains from one sample sequenced in a study of T cells in Graves' hyperthyroidism and ophthalmopathy. RNA transcripts served as the template for amplifying TCR beta CDR3 regions. The TCR CDR3 first-round RT-PCR relied on the HTBI primer set. Each CDR3 protein gets one entry after TCRdb re-called the multiplex PCR reads with MiXCR. Seen here are fewer than 350,000 distinct CDR3 sequences, around 18% observed once, and the top ten hold around 16%. The specimen sequenced was blood. All receptors come from a middle-aged woman with Graves' ophthalmopathy.

Only a few counts were recorded for this clonotype. This chain links TRBV3-1 with TRBJ2-7; weak D call: TRBD1 (6 bases). V dropped 4 bases and J dropped 2 bases, with 12 bases sitting between them. CDR3 length equals 14 residues. The germline CDR1 and CDR2 sequences are LGHDT and YNNKEL (reference sequence). The chain's CDR3 is CASSLRDTAYEQYF. The CDR3 region has the DNA TGTGCCAGCAGCCTCCGGGACACCGCCTACGAGCAGTACTTC.

CDR3 amino acids: CASSYSTGFNYGYTF. CDR3 in DNA: TGTGCCAGCAGTTACTCGACGGGGTTCAACTATGGCTACACCTTC. This chain joins TRBV6-5 and TRBJ1-2; D is undetermined. Germline V gene sequence: CDR1 MNHEY, CDR2 SVGAGI. The CDR3 runs 15 residues. V lost 0 bases and J lost 2, with 10 bases in between.

V gene TRBV29-1 combines with J gene TRBJ1-2, with 7 nucleotides matching TRBD1. Germline CDR1 is SQVTM and CDR2 is ANQGSEA. V lost 7 bases to trimming and J lost 4 bases; unmatched junction nucleotides: 9. This CDR3 is built from 13 residues. In DNA, the CDR3 is TGCAGCGCCCGGACAGGCCCGACCTATGGCTACACCTTC. It encodes CSARTGPTYGYTF. The full variable domain, in which reference TRBV29-1 and TRBJ1-2 provide the parts outside the CDR3, is SAVISQKPSRDICQRGTSLTIQCQVDSQVTMMFWYRQQPGQSLTLIATANQGSEATYESGFVIDKFPISRPNLTFSTLTVSNMSPEDSSIYLCSARTGPTYGYTFGSGTRLTVV.

The chain has TRBV12-5 and TRBJ2-7; no firm D call. This CDR3 has 15 residues. Trimming removed 1 base at V and 4 bases at J, with 14 bases between. The germline V gene has CDR1 LGHNT and CDR2 FRNRAP. The CDR3: CASGLEKGIKYEQYF. In DNA form, the CDR3 reads TGTGCTAGTGGTTTGGAGAAAGGGATCAAATACGAGCAGTACTTC.

This clonotype was counted ten times or more. This chain joins TRBV10-3 and TRBJ2-3; TRBD2 matches 8 bases. The CDR3 length is 15 residues. V lost 3 bases and J lost 4; bases outside the gene matches: 6. Germline lookup yields CDR1 ENHRY and CDR2 SYGVKD. In DNA form, the CDR3 reads TGTGCCATCAGTGAACGGGAGGGAGGAGCAGATACGCAGTATTTT. Translation: CAISEREGGADTQYF.

This clonotype was recorded at least ten times. V gene TRBV28 combines with J gene TRBJ2-7; possible D gene TRBD1, 5 bases. The CDR3 has 16 amino acids. The germline gives CDR1 MDHEN, CDR2 SYDVKM. Trimming removed 5 bases at V and 4 bases at J, with 21 bases between. CDR3 coding DNA: TGTGCCAGCAGTAATCCAGGGATTTTTGGTGGGTACGAGCAGTACTTC. Protein: CASSNPGIFGGYEQYF. Based on the CDR3 plus reference TRBV28 and TRBJ2-7, the full variable domain is DVKVTQSSRYLVKRTGEKVFLECVQDMDHENMFWYRQDPGLGLRLIYFSYDVKMKEKGDIPEGYSVSREKKERFSLILESASTNQTSMYLCASSNPGIFGGYEQYFGPGTRLTVT.

This clonotype was recorded at least ten times. The chain uses TRBV7-9 and TRBJ2-7, with D tentatively TRBD2 (6 bases). Trimming took 10 bases from V and 2 from J, leaving 21 bases between them. Germline V CDR1 and CDR2: SEHNR, FQNEAQ (reference sequence). The CDR3 length is 15 residues. In nucleotides, the CDR3 is TGTGCCACAATTACGGCGGGGCCCACTACCTACGAGCAGTACTTC. The encoded protein is CATITAGPTTYEQYF.

The rearrangement links TRBV6-1 to TRBJ2-2; TRBD2 agrees at 9 bases. The CDR3 is 16 residues long. The ends lost 1 base at V and 3 bases at J; junction bases unmatched: 3. Germline V CDR1 and CDR2: MNHNS, SASEGT. The CDR3 DNA sequence: TGTGCCAGCAGTGAAGGGAGCGGGAGGTACACCGGGGAGCTGTTTTTT. Protein sequence: CASSEGSGRYTGELFF.

Many counts were recorded for this clonotype. This chain joins TRBV12-5 and TRBJ2-5; 10 bases are a match to TRBD2. V shed 7 bases, J shed 2 bases, and the junction held 10 bases outside the gene matches. The CDR3 spans 16 residues. CDR1 is LGHNT and CDR2 is FRNRAP in the germline V gene. The CDR3 protein is CASALRLAGGQETQYF. DNA of the CDR3: TGTGCTAGTGCCCTAAGGTTAGCGGGAGGTCAAGAGACCCAGTACTTC.

This clonotype has a count of ten or more. The V gene is TRBV12-3 or TRBV12-4, the J gene TRBJ1-2, with D maybe TRBD1 (6 bases). CDR3 length equals 13 residues. Trimming left V 6 bases short and J 4 bases short, with 12 bases between. This chain's CDR3 is CASSPGHVYGYTF. The CDR3 region has the DNA TGTGCCAGCAGCCCGGGACACGTCTATGGCTACACCTTC.

The gene calls are TRBV6-2 or TRBV6-3 and TRBJ1-2; D is unclear. Trimming removed 5 bases from V and 8 bases from J, with 24 bases in between. Germline-derived CDR1 and CDR2 are MNHEY and SVGEGT. The CDR3 length is 16 residues. CDR3 loop: CASSRFVLGRKNGYTF. CDR3 in DNA: TGTGCCAGCAGTAGGTTTGTCCTGGGGAGGAAGAACGGCTACACCTTC.

This clonotype was seen ten or more times. This chain uses TRBV6-2 or TRBV6-3 with TRBJ2-7; perhaps TRBD1 as D (6 bases). This CDR3 is built from 12 residues. V lost 6 bases, J lost 6 bases, and 12 bases lay in between. The germline V gene encodes CDR1 MNHEY and CDR2 SVGEGT. CDR3 sequence reads: CASRPSRGEQYF. CDR3 in DNA: TGTGCCAGCAGGCCTTCCAGGGGCGAGCAGTACTTC.

The rearrangement joins TRBV12-5 to TRBJ1-6; 10 nucleotides line up with TRBD1. V dropped 6 bases and J dropped 0; count of bases not matched to a gene: 5. The CDR3 spans 17 residues. Germline V CDR1 and CDR2: LGHNT, FRNRAP. CDR3 residues: CASGPGQGSSYNSPLHF. CDR3 DNA sequence: TGTGCTAGTGGCCCGGGACAGGGGAGCTCCTATAATTCACCCCTCCACTTT.

The sample holds many counts of this clonotype. V and J are TRBV10-3 and TRBJ1-5; possibly TRBD1 for D (6 bases). The V gene lost 4 bases and the J gene lost 4 bases, with 11 bases spanning the gap. The length of the CDR3 is 14 residues. The germline gives CDR1 ENHRY, CDR2 SYGVKD. DNA of the CDR3: TGTGCCATCAGTGGAGGGGGGGAGAATCAGCCCCAGCATTTT. It is translated as CAISGGGENQPQHF.

At least ten counts were recorded for this clonotype. The V call is TRBV4-2, the J call TRBJ2-5; 7 bases match TRBD2. CDR3 size: 17 residues. The germline CDR1 and CDR2 sequences are LGHNA and YNFKEQ. With V trimmed by 4 bases and J by 4 bases, 15 bases remained unmatched. The CDR3: CASSPTPFRLAVETQYF. In DNA form, the CDR3 reads TGTGCCAGCAGCCCGACCCCTTTCCGACTAGCCGTAGAGACCCAGTACTTC.

This clonotype came up many times. The chain joins TRBV12-3 or TRBV12-4 to TRBJ1-1; D unresolved. The CDR3 contains 12 residues. V dropped 2 bases and J dropped 0 bases, with 1 base sitting between them. This chain's CDR3 is CASSLLNTEAFF. CDR3 DNA sequence: TGTGCCAGCAGTTTATTGAACACTGAAGCTTTCTTT.

Ten or more counts support this clonotype. The chain joins TRBV7-3 to TRBJ1-2, with TRBD1 matching over 10 bases. CDR1 is SGHTA, CDR2 FQGTGA, per germline. This CDR3 has 15 amino acids. The junction had 9 bases not matched to a gene; V was cut back by 4 bases and J by 7 bases. This chain's CDR3 is CASSSSGTGVFGYTF. The CDR3 bases are TGTGCCAGCAGCTCATCCGGGACAGGGGTTTTTGGCTACACCTTC.

This clonotype was seen many times. The rearrangement joins TRBV12-3 or TRBV12-4 to TRBJ1-2; 7 positions match TRBD1. The CDR3 is 16 amino acids. Trimming removed 2 bases from V and 1 base from J; junction bases left unmatched: 7. CDR3 region: CASSLRVRGHNYGYTF. DNA of the CDR3: TGTGCCAGCAGTTTACGCGTAAGGGGGCATAACTATGGCTACACCTTC.

Ten or more counts support this clonotype. The rearrangement links TRBV10-2 to TRBJ2-7, with 10 bases aligning to TRBD2. This CDR3 contains 16 residues. V lost 6 bases, J lost 0 bases, and 8 bases stayed unmatched. Germline loops: CDR1 WSHSY, CDR2 SAAADI. The CDR3 nucleotides read TGCGCCAGCAGAGAGACCGGGACTAGCGTCTCCTACGAGCAGTACTTC. Its protein product is CASRETGTSVSYEQYF.

This clonotype came up many times. This sequence joins TRBV30 and TRBJ1-2, with 10 bases aligning to TRBD1. CDR1 GTSNPN and CDR2 SVGIG come from the germline V gene (reference sequence). With V trimmed by 6 bases and J by 6 bases, 7 bases remained unmatched. The CDR3 covers 13 residues. CDR3 sequence: CACPKDRGDGYTF. CDR3 bases: TGTGCCTGTCCTAAGGACAGGGGGGATGGCTACACCTTC.